Listed here is a single T cell receptor (beta chain). Its target is not known. This record belongs to a study of T cells in localized non-small cell lung cancer. Between the trimmed V and J ends, which lost 6 bases and 0 bases, there was a span of 9 bases. The germline V gene encodes CDR1 MNHNS and CDR2 SASEGT. The CDR3 contains 14 residues. The repertoire was sequenced with immunoSEQ multiplex PCR; TCRdb's copy has only in-frame clones and lacks some. The sample consists of tens of thousands of clones, 87% of them appearing once. Overall study results and limits: There were a median 57 of the top 100 tumor clones appearing in adjacent lung. Uninvolved adjacent lung showed peak T cell clonality, exceeding tumor. In the blood, greater T cell density corresponded to longer overall survival. Because only a single region of the tumor was sequenced, heterogeneity remains possible.

The source material was peripheral blood, sampled before any cancer treatment. The chain combines TRBV6-1 with TRBJ1-3; D is uncertain. This receptor was taken from a man aged 35 to 69 with stage I squamous cell lung carcinoma. The CDR3 protein is CASSELSSGNTIYF. CDR3 nucleotide sequence: TGTGCCAGCAGCGAGCTCAGCTCTGGAAACACCATATATTTT.